Listed here are 8 T cell receptor beta chains from one sample, sequenced in a study of regulatory dendritic cells for organ transplantation. Profiled with immunoSEQ multiplex PCR; TCRdb holds only in-frame clones, not every one. The table records 25,000 to 30,000 clones, over 75% of them present only once. Sample: memory CD4+ T cells from blood. Documented subset: CD45RO+ memory T cells. The receptors were sampled from a human donor in good health.

By share of the sample, this clone is medium-sized. This chain connects TRBV6-1 to TRBJ1-5, with D uncertain. The V gene's germline CDR1 is MNHNS and CDR2 SASEGT. There are 14 residues in the CDR3. With 7 bases removed from V and 4 bases from J, the gap between germline ends came to 14 bases. In DNA, the CDR3 is TGTGCCAGCACTAGGGAGGGAGTTAATCAGCCCCAGCATTTT. It yields the protein CASTREGVNQPQHF.

CDR3 protein: CASSYSRRGAGGYTF. The DNA for the CDR3 is TGTGCCAGCAGTTACTCGCGTCGGGGGGCCGGCGGCTACACCTTC. V gene TRBV6-5 combines with J gene TRBJ1-2; D possibly corresponds to TRBD1 (6 bases). V lost 0 bases, J lost 8 bases, and 16 bases lay in between. Germline assignment: CDR1 MNHEY and CDR2 SVGAGI. This CDR3 is built from 15 residues.

This rearrangement joins TRBV7-2 to TRBJ2-3; 7 nucleotides line up with TRBD2. The germline CDR1 and CDR2 sequences are SGHTA and FQGNSA. The J segment lost 4 bases and the V segment lost 4 bases, leaving 11 bases of the junction unmatched. The CDR3 totals 16 residues. The CDR3 coding sequence is TGTGCCAGCAGCTCCCTCAGGAGCGGGACTCCAGATACGCAGTATTTT. Translated: CASSSLRSGTPDTQYF.

The chain employs TRBV27 and TRBJ2-7; TRBD2 matches at 7 bases. The CDR3 totals 16 residues. Germline values: CDR1 MNHEY, CDR2 SMNVEV (reference sequence). Trimming cost V 3 bases and J 7 bases; bases outside gene matches: 15. The CDR3 sequence: CASSFGRARRKEEQYF. The CDR3 DNA reads TGTGCCAGCAGTTTTGGGAGGGCGCGGAGGAAGGAGGAGCAGTACTTC.

The chain carries TRBV10-1 and TRBJ2-2; the D is unclear. The V and J ends lost 7 bases and 8 bases respectively, with 11 bases between them. Looked up from germline, CDR1 is WNHNN and CDR2 is SYGVQD (reference sequence). CDR3 length equals 12 residues. The CDR3 sequence: CASTYDGGELFF. CDR3 sequence (DNA): TGCGCCAGCACCTATGACGGGGGGGAGCTGTTTTTT.

This clone was picked up a small number of times. This chain uses TRBV2 with TRBJ1-2, with D possibly being TRBD1 (5 bases). CDR3 length: 15 residues. CDR1 and CDR2 (germline): SNHLY, FYNNEI. Trimming pared 9 bases from V and 4 bases from J, leaving 21 bases between. CDR3 sequence (DNA): TGTGCCAGAGGTGGGTCGGGACCCCAGTCCTATGGCTACACCTTC. The encoded protein is CARGGSGPQSYGYTF.

The V call is TRBV7-2, the J call TRBJ2-7; D is uncertain. V dropped 2 bases and J dropped 3 bases, with 8 bases sitting between them. Germline assignment: CDR1 SGHTA and CDR2 FQGNSA. CDR3 length: 13 residues. The CDR3 DNA reads as TGTGCCAGCAGCTTATCCAGAAACTACGAGCAGTACTTC. It is translated as CASSLSRNYEQYF.

On this clone: Other nucleotide sequences from this sample produce the same CDR3. The chain has TRBV11-2 and TRBJ2-7; tentative D call: TRBD2 (6 bases). Trimming took 0 bases from V and 7 from J, leaving 10 bases between them. The length of the CDR3 is 13 residues. Per the germline V gene, CDR1 is SGHAT and CDR2 is FQNNGV. In DNA form, the CDR3 reads TGTGCCAGCAGCTTAGATCGGAGGGGTGAGCAGTACTTC. Residues: CASSLDRRGEQYF.